A single sample is the source of the 20 T cell receptor beta chains below, sequenced in a study of T cells after posttransplantation cyclophosphamide. Assay used: immunoSEQ multiplex PCR; TCRdb lists only in-frame clones, some missing. The sample comprises 25,000 or so clones, around 86% of which are singletons, and 6.3% rests with the top ten. Source material: PBMCs. These receptors all stem from a woman in her fifties or sixties with a blood cancer, CMV-positive, and with a related stem cell donor.

This chain connects TRBV19 to TRBJ2-1, with D possibly being TRBD2 (6 bases). The V end lost 6 bases, the J end lost 4 bases, and 19 bases lay between the germline ends. The CDR3 spans 16 residues. Germline V gives CDR1 LNHDA, CDR2 SQIVND (reference sequence). The CDR3 region has the DNA TGTGCCAGTAGGACTGACGGGAGTTCATCGTACAATGAGCAGTTCTTC. Amino acids: CASRTDGSSSYNEQFF. Full variable domain (rest looked up from reference TRBV19 and TRBJ2-1): DGGITQSPKYLFRKEGQNVTLSCEQNLNHDAMYWYRQDPGQGLRLIYYSQIVNDFQKGDIAEGYSVSREKKESFPLTVTSAQKNPTAFYLCASRTDGSSSYNEQFFGPGTRLTVL.

The CDR3 reads CASRNREGEKLFF. DNA for the CDR3: TGTGCCAGCAGAAACAGGGAGGGCGAAAAACTGTTTTTT. The rearrangement uses TRBV2 and TRBJ1-4, with a tentative D call TRBD1 (6 bases). Per the germline V gene, CDR1 is SNHLY and CDR2 is FYNNEI. The CDR3 length is 13 residues. The V end lost 6 bases, the J end lost 8 bases, and 13 bases lay between the germline ends.

The chain joins TRBV2 to TRBJ1-2; no definite D call. The CDR3 totals 13 residues. Germline V gene data show CDR1 as SNHLY and CDR2 as FYNNEI. Trimming took 0 bases from V and 7 from J, leaving 9 bases between them. The CDR3 DNA reads TGTGCCAGCAGTGAAGCGCTTCGGGTTGGCTACACCTTC. Its translation is CASSEALRVGYTF.

This rearrangement joins TRBV5-1 to TRBJ2-1; maybe TRBD2 (5 bases). Germline CDR1 is SGHRS and CDR2 is YFSETQ. The CDR3 is 15 residues long. Trimming cost V 4 bases and J 7 bases, with 18 bases left between them. The DNA of the CDR3 is TGCGCCAGCAGCCCTAGCTGGATATCGGGGAATGAGCAGTTCTTC. This translates into CASSPSWISGNEQFF.

This chain joins TRBV30 and TRBJ2-1; TRBD2 matches at 8 bases. Trimming removed 0 bases from V and 6 bases from J; junction bases left unmatched: 7. The CDR3 contains 15 residues. Germline loops: CDR1 GTSNPN, CDR2 SVGIG (reference sequence). CDR3 bases: TGTGCCTGGAGTGTTCAAGCGGGAGTAGGCAATGAGCAGTTCTTC. It translates to CAWSVQAGVGNEQFF.

The chain uses TRBV5-1 and TRBJ1-2; 8 bases are shared with TRBD1. V lost 4 bases, J lost 2 bases, and 4 bases stayed unmatched. This CDR3 contains 14 residues. From germline, CDR1 is SGHRS and CDR2 YFSETQ. Here the CDR3 reads CASSPGDRNYGYTF. DNA for the CDR3: TGCGCCAGCAGCCCGGGGGACAGGAACTATGGCTACACCTTC.

The rearrangement uses TRBV6-1 and TRBJ2-2; D might be TRBD1 (6 bases). Per the germline V gene, CDR1 is MNHNS and CDR2 is SASEGT. Trimming cost V 4 bases and J 6 bases, with 12 bases left between them. The CDR3 totals 14 residues. In nucleotides, the CDR3 is TGTGCCAGCAGTGGGGGGCATAGGGCCGGGGAGCTGTTTTTT. This gives the protein CASSGGHRAGELFF.

The CDR3 spells CASSIDLGTGAPRQPQHF. CDR3 DNA: TGTGCCAGTAGTATAGATCTCGGGACAGGGGCCCCCAGGCAGCCCCAGCATTTT. The rearrangement links TRBV19 to TRBJ1-5, with 10 bases identical to TRBD1. Germline CDR1 LNHDA, CDR2 SQIVND (reference sequence). V gave up 0 bases and J gave up 7 bases; unmatched junction bases: 12. This CDR3 has 18 residues.

This clone was seen a single time. This rearrangement joins TRBV6-1 to TRBJ2-5; possible D gene TRBD2, 5 bases. The V end lost 4 bases, the J end lost 1 base, and 13 bases lay between the germline ends. Per germline, CDR1 MNHNS and CDR2 SASEGT. The CDR3 contains 15 residues. CDR3 coding DNA: TGTGCCAGCAGTGGGACTGCCCAGGCCCAAGAGACCCAGTACTTC. Amino acid sequence: CASSGTAQAQETQYF.

The chain uses TRBV6-1 and TRBJ2-7; D may be TRBD1 (6 bases). This CDR3 has 12 amino acids. V lost 6 bases, J lost 6 bases, and 12 bases lay in between. The germline V gene has CDR1 MNHNS and CDR2 SASEGT. The CDR3 nucleotides read TGTGCCAGCAGGATACAGGGCGGCGAGCAGTACTTC. Amino acid sequence: CASRIQGGEQYF.

The chain links TRBV12-2 to TRBJ1-1. TRBV12-2 is flagged as a pseudogene. The CDR3 is 18 residues long. The CDR3: CASRPTWGKGLPNTEAFF. The CDR3 DNA reads TGTGCAAGTCGCCCGACTTGGGGTAAGGGACTCCCGAACACTGAAGCTTTCTTT.

This chain joins TRBV7-3 and TRBJ1-6, with D unresolved. Germline V gene data show CDR1 as SGHTA and CDR2 as FQGTGA. CDR3 length equals 13 residues. Trimming stripped 5 bases from V and 14 bases from J, with 16 bases between. The DNA of the CDR3 is TGTGCCAGCAGCGCGACAAGCAAAACAACCCTCCACTTT. Translated: CASSATSKTTLHF.

The chain recombines TRBV28 with TRBJ1-5, with D maybe TRBD1 (5 bases). This CDR3 has 13 residues. The germline V and J ends were trimmed by 6 bases and 4 bases, with 10 bases remaining between them. Germline loops: CDR1 MDHEN, CDR2 SYDVKM. The DNA of the CDR3 is TGTGCCAGCAGGGAACAGGTAAATCAGCCCCAGCATTTT. Amino acid sequence: CASREQVNQPQHF.

The chain recombines TRBV6-5 with TRBJ2-1; 8 nucleotides agree with TRBD2. The CDR3 is made up of 13 amino acids. Trimming at V came to 6 bases and at J to 8 bases, leaving 6 bases not matched to a gene. CDR1 and CDR2 from the germline V gene are MNHEY and SVGAGI. CDR3 loop: CASRGAGDHEQFF. In nucleotides, the CDR3 is TGTGCCAGCAGAGGAGCGGGAGACCATGAGCAGTTCTTC.

The CDR3 nucleotides are TGTGCCAGCAGCTATCCGGGACACGAAAAACTGTTTTTT. This gives the protein CASSYPGHEKLFF. The J gene is TRBJ1-4, the V gene TRBV7-9, with D possibly matching TRBD1 (6 bases). CDR3 length: 13 residues. The germline gives CDR1 SEHNR, CDR2 FQNEAQ (reference sequence). V was trimmed by 4 bases and J by 8 bases, leaving 11 bases between them.

The chain combines TRBV6-6 with TRBJ1-2, with D tentatively TRBD1 (5 bases). The CDR3 spans 12 residues. Germline CDR1 and CDR2: MNHNY and SVGAGI (reference sequence). Trimming cost V 5 bases and J 8 bases, with 12 bases left between them. Here the CDR3 DNA reads TGTGCCAGCAGTAACCCCGGGGGGGGCTACACCTTC. Amino acid sequence: CASSNPGGGYTF.

The genes are TRBV30 and TRBJ1-1; TRBD1 matches 7 bases. Per the germline V gene, CDR1 is GTSNPN and CDR2 is SVGIG (reference sequence). The CDR3 is 14 amino acids. The ends lost 2 bases at V and 5 bases at J; junction bases unmatched: 8. The CDR3 sequence: CAWSPTRGRTEAFF. CDR3 coding DNA: TGTGCCTGGAGTCCGACGAGGGGGCGAACTGAAGCTTTCTTT.

This clone was detected only once. V is TRBV10-3 and J is TRBJ1-4, with D tentatively TRBD1 (5 bases). Trimming took off 6 bases at V and 6 bases at J, with 14 bases between the two ends. The length of the CDR3 is 14 residues. The germline CDR1 and CDR2 sequences are ENHRY and SYGVKD. The CDR3 bases are TGTGCCATCAGACGTGGGGGGGTGGATGAAAAACTGTTTTTT. Translated, it gives CAIRRGGVDEKLFF.

Only a few counts were recorded for this clone. The chain's CDR3 is CAISADRVPSGANVLTF. DNA for the CDR3: TGTGCCATCAGTGCTGACAGGGTGCCATCTGGGGCCAACGTCCTGACTTTC. J is TRBJ2-6 and V is TRBV10-3; the match to TRBD1 covers 7 bases. The junction had 7 bases not matched to a gene; V was cut back by 4 bases and J by 1 base. Germline V gene lookup returns CDR1 ENHRY and CDR2 SYGVKD. The CDR3 totals 17 residues.

The chain uses TRBV11-2 and TRBJ2-7; no clear D gene. The V gene's germline CDR1 is SGHAT and CDR2 FQNNGV. V gave up 1 base and J gave up 0 bases, with 10 bases separating them. This CDR3 is built from 15 residues. Here the CDR3 DNA reads TGTGCCAGCAGCTTAGGACGACTCCTCTCCTACGAGCAGTACTTC. Translating gives CASSLGRLLSYEQYF. Using reference TRBV11-2 and TRBJ2-7 for the parts outside the CDR3, the full variable domain is EAGVAQSPRYKIIEKRQSVAFWCNPISGHATLYWYQQILGQGPKLLIQFQNNGVVDDSQLPKDRFSAERLKGVDSTLKIQPAKLEDSAVYLCASSLGRLLSYEQYFGPGTRLTVT.